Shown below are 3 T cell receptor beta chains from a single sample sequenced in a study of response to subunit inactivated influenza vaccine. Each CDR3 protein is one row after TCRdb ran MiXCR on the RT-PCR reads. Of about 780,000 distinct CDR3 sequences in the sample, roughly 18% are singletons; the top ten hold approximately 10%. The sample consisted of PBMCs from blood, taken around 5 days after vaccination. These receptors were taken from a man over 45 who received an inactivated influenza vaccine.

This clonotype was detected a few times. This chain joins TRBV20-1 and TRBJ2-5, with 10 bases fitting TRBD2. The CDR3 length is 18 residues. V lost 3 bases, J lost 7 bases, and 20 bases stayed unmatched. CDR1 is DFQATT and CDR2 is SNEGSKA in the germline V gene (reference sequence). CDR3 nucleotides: TGCAGTGCTAGTATCCGGTCCGTGGCAAGGGCTAGCGGGGGGACCCAGTACTTC. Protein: CSASIRSVARASGGTQYF.

DNA of the CDR3: TGTGCCAGCAGTCACGGGACAGGGCTCGGGGCCAACGTCCTGACTTTC. Protein product: CASSHGTGLGANVLTF. The V and J genes are TRBV6-5 and TRBJ2-6; the match to TRBD1 covers 9 bases. CDR1 is MNHEY, CDR2 SVGAGI, per germline. The CDR3 runs 16 residues. The V segment lost 5 bases and the J segment 4 bases; nucleotides outside the gene matches: 6.

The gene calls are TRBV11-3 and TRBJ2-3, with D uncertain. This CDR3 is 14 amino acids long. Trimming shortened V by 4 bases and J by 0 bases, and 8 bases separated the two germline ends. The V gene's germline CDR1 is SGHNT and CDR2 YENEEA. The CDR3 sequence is CASSSFDSTDTQYF. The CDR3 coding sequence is TGTGCCAGCAGCTCCTTTGACAGCACAGATACGCAGTATTTT.